This TCR beta chain was profiled in a study of CD8+ T cells in alopecia areata. This clone was counted only a few times. Gene names denote mouse genes. Coverage ceases 4 residues before the CDR3 finishes, and the germline J gene fills in the end. The identical CDR3 is also encoded by other nucleotide sequences in the sample. Cell sorting was performed on pooled cutaneous lymph node cells with CD4, CD8alpha, NKG2D, NKG2ACE and other markers. The CDR3 runs 14 residues. J gave up 3 bases and V 2 bases, and 3 bases lay outside the gene matches. Germline assignment: CDR1 FNHDT and CDR2 SITEND (reference sequence). TCR sequencing used cDNA made by reverse transcription of extracted RNA. Measured with immunoSEQ multiplex PCR; TCRdb has only the in-frame clones, and not every one. This sample has more than 250,000 clones, each found more than once.

What was sequenced was CD4+ T cells sorted from a lymph node. This sequence originates from a C3H/HeJ mouse with alopecia areata. The strain bears MHC haplotype H2-k. The chain joins TRBV19 to TRBJ2-5, with 7 bases aligning to TRBD2. The CDR3 loop is CASSIAWGQDTQYF. The CDR3 DNA, read in part, is TGTGCCAGCAGTATCGCCTGGGGGCAAGAC.